This T cell receptor (beta chain) was sequenced during a study of PD-1 blockade in classical Hodgkin lymphoma. Study-wide points: Baseline diversity in complete responders resembled that of newly diagnosed patients.

Concerning this clone itself: Its specificity is unknown.

Profiled with immunoSEQ multiplex PCR; TCRdb holds only in-frame clones, not every one. The table has 90,000 to 130,000 clones, about 89% seen once. Brentuximab vedotin exposure varied, and every patient relapsed after autologous stem cell transplantation. In germline, CDR1 is MDHEN, CDR2 SYDVKM. The V end lost 8 bases, the J end lost 2 bases, and 15 bases lay between the germline ends. The CDR3 runs to 15 residues. This clonotype originated in a human donor with classical Hodgkin lymphoma. The specimen was peripheral blood mononuclear cells (PBMCs), collected before the second cycle of nivolumab. This rearrangement joins TRBV28 to TRBJ2-2, with D possibly matching TRBD2 (6 bases). The CDR3 is CASGGISQNTGELFF. CDR3 nucleotide sequence: TGTGCCAGCGGAGGGATCTCCCAAAACACCGGGGAGCTGTTTTTT.